This section outlines one TCR beta chain sequence together with its context. Its antigen is undetermined. Sequencing was performed with immunoSEQ multiplex PCR; in TCRdb, only in-frame clones are kept and a portion is missing. This sample has about 2.4 million clones, with under 95% found just once. The CDR3 covers 15 residues. Trimming cost V 2 bases and J 5 bases, with 17 bases left between them. Per germline, CDR1 GTSNPN and CDR2 SVGIG (reference sequence). This sample is part of a study of shared clonotypes between healthy human individuals. Study in general: The cohort comprised a couple of women and a few men. Their ages spanned 18 to 49 years. Study-level results: Compared with memory subsets, naive subsets generally had larger estimated richness.

The chain is built from TRBV30 and TRBJ2-3; possible D gene TRBD2, 5 bases. This TCR came from a man between 18 and 29 years old in good health. Some clones in this sample may be carry-over from other donors' samples. The sequenced material came from naive CD4+ T cells from PBMCs. The subset here: CD45RA+ positively selected. CDR3 region: CAWSRVSGGGDTQYF. The CDR3 bases are TGTGCCTGGAGTAGGGTGTCAGGCGGAGGAGATACGCAGTATTTT.